Sequencing of this T cell receptor beta chain was carried out in a study of control samples from healthy donors and cancer patients. TCRdb's copy holds only in-frame clones and misses some; the assay was immunoSEQ multiplex PCR. The data show under 150,000 clones, roughly 92% seen once. The CDR3 runs to 14 residues. V was clipped by 10 bases and J by 0 bases, with 16 bases between them. Germline V CDR1 and CDR2: MDHEN, SYDVKM. Sample: blood. The V gene is TRBV28, the J gene TRBJ2-7; no firm D call. This TCR was sampled from a man under 40 in good health. The CDR3 DNA is TGTGCCATCGTTGATAAATCGAGCTCCTACGAGCAGTACTTC. Translated, it gives CAIVDKSSSYEQYF. The whole variable domain, filled in from reference TRBV28 and TRBJ2-7, reads DVKVTQSSRYLVKRTGEKVFLECVQDMDHENMFWYRQDPGLGLRLIYFSYDVKMKEKGDIPEGYSVSREKKERFSLILESASTNQTSMYLCAIVDKSSSYEQYFGPGTRLTVT.